This T cell receptor (beta chain) was found in a study of T cells in Graves' hyperthyroidism and ophthalmopathy. Germline CDR1 SGHTA, CDR2 FQGTGA. V lost 4 bases to trimming and J lost 5 bases; unmatched junction nucleotides: 8. This CDR3 has 15 residues. The definition of stable Graves' hyperthyroidism was no ophthalmopathy progression within 18 months. Regions amplified from RNA transcripts were the TCR beta CDR3 regions. The HTBI primer set was used in a first-round RT-PCR of the TCR CDR3. TCRdb re-derived calls from the multiplex PCR reads in MiXCR, one entry per CDR3 protein. The repertoire consists of roughly 720,000 distinct CDR3 sequences, with around 15% occurring once and the leading ten covering around 15%.

The TCR sequence derives from a man aged 45-65 years with Graves' hyperthyroidism. The genes are TRBV7-3 and TRBJ2-7, with TRBD1 identical over 10 bases. Sequences were obtained from blood. The CDR3: CASSSGQGDRNEQYF. CDR3 nucleotides: TGTGCCAGCAGCTCTGGACAGGGGGATAGAAACGAGCAGTACTTC.